This TCR beta chain originates from a study of blood T cell repertoires in COVID-19. Across the whole study: The United States, Italy and Spain supplied acute and convalescent COVID-19 samples.

V shed 0 bases and J shed 1 base, with 9 bases lying between them. The CDR3 has 16 amino acids. The germline CDR1 and CDR2 sequences are MNHNS and SASEGT. In the authors' workflow: Researchers report that nucleated cell counts were estimated from reference gene primer amplification. Sequenced by immunoSEQ multiplex PCR; TCRdb stores in-frame clones only, minus some. V and J calls and clone size are given by that table; D and trimming were obtained from the DNA. The sample holds around 150,000 clones; roughly 84% are singletons and the top ten take 9.1%. The clonotype comes from an elderly woman with active or convalescent COVID-19. This sequence joins TRBV6-1 and TRBJ2-2; D is unclear. The sequenced sample consisted of peripheral blood. Written as DNA, the CDR3 is TGTGCCAGCAGTGAAGCTTGGCTCAGGAACACCGGGGAGCTGTTTTTT. Its translation is CASSEAWLRNTGELFF.